The following is a TCR beta chain sequence with its context. No antigen is known for it. Before sequencing took place, the ViraFEST assay used viral peptide pools to expand antigen-specific CD4+ T cells. When less than 13 days of culture had elapsed, CD4+ T cells were isolated. Every well housed some 1.8 million PBMC, which grew in culture alongside around 11 IU/ml IL-2 and 8.5 to 10 ug/ml peptides. V lost 0 bases to trimming and J lost 3 bases; unmatched junction nucleotides: 1. This CDR3 spans 14 amino acids. In germline, CDR1 is SGHRS, CDR2 YFSETQ. The method was immunoSEQ multiplex PCR; TCRdb's version includes in-frame clones alone and lacks a portion of them. Counted here are roughly 50,000 clones, over 80% occurring once; the ten biggest clones make up 2% to 2.5%. These data are taken from a study of vaccination effects on CD4 cells after COVID-19.

The receptor was isolated from a human donor who received a COVID-19 vaccine. This chain joins TRBV5-1 and TRBJ2-7; 9 positions agree with TRBD1. This sample comprised CD4+ T cells from PBMCs cultured with HCoV-229E spike peptides, obtained before COVID-19 vaccination. As DNA, the CDR3 is TGCGCCAGCAGCTTGGCGGGACAGGGCTACGAGCAGTACGTC. Its translation is CASSLAGQGYEQYV.